The 10 T cell receptor beta chains below come from one sample, sequenced in a study of T-cell memory formation after mild COVID-19. TCRdb re-called the 5' RACE reads through MiXCR, storing one row per CDR3 protein. The sample records roughly 350,000 distinct CDR3 sequences, 12% to 15% being singletons. The sequencing sample was made of PBMCs or a T cell subset sorted from them (not recorded which). The receptors stem from a man aged 18 to 30 who had mild COVID-19 (a few samples of this study predate the infection). Cell type and time point are not known.

The chain carries TRBV12-3 or TRBV12-4 and TRBJ1-2, with no clear D. The CDR3 is 15 amino acids. V lost 5 bases to trimming and J lost 8 bases, with 21 bases between them. The CDR3 here is CASSPDAGLPRGYTF. The CDR3 DNA reads as TGTGCCAGCAGTCCCGACGCGGGTCTCCCGCGGGGCTACACCTTC.

This clonotype occurred a few times. The rearrangement joins TRBV20-1 to TRBJ1-1, with D possibly being TRBD1 (6 bases). Germline values: CDR1 DFQATT, CDR2 SNEGSKA (reference sequence). This CDR3 region has 13 residues. Trimming took off 6 bases at V and 11 bases at J, with 22 bases between the two ends. The CDR3 loop is CSAPFGPGARAFF. The CDR3 nucleotides are TGCAGTGCACCCTTCGGACCAGGGGCGCGGGCTTTCTTT.

This clonotype has a handful of counts. The chain links TRBV4-2 to TRBJ2-1; 8 positions agree with TRBD1. CDR1 LGHNA and CDR2 YNFKEQ come from the germline V gene. CDR3 length: 15 amino acids. The V segment lost 0 bases and the J segment 7 bases; nucleotides outside the gene matches: 5. Written as DNA, the CDR3 is TGTGCCAGCAGCCAAGAGATGGACAGGGCGAATGAGCAGTTCTTC. Protein: CASSQEMDRANEQFF.

The rearrangement links TRBV4-3 to TRBJ2-1; D is possibly TRBD2 (6 bases). The CDR3 is made up of 15 amino acids. V shed 5 bases and J shed 10 bases, with 21 bases lying between them. Per germline, CDR1 LGHNA and CDR2 YSLEER. The CDR3 is CASSFGTPRVMEQFF. The DNA of the CDR3 is TGCGCCAGCAGCTTCGGGACTCCCCGCGTCATGGAGCAGTTCTTC.

This clonotype was found a few times. The chain uses TRBV4-1 and TRBJ1-1; D is perhaps TRBD1 (6 bases). Germline CDR1 MGHRA, CDR2 YSYEKL. CDR3 length: 16 residues. Between the trimmed V and J ends, which lost 1 base and 5 bases, there was a span of 17 bases. The CDR3 sequence is CASSQASGGRGTEAFF. CDR3 bases: TGCGCCAGCAGCCAAGCGAGTGGGGGCAGGGGTACTGAAGCTTTCTTT.

This clonotype was picked up many times. The chain has TRBV5-1 and TRBJ2-3, with 11 positions matching TRBD2. The V and J ends lost 4 bases and 7 bases, in that order; junction bases with no gene match: 11. Germline values: CDR1 SGHRS, CDR2 YFSETQ. The CDR3 runs to 16 residues. The CDR3 protein is CASSETLTSGEHTQYF. The CDR3 DNA is TGCGCCAGCAGCGAGACACTGACTAGCGGGGAGCATACGCAGTATTTT.

The chain carries TRBV12-3 or TRBV12-4 and TRBJ2-1, with D maybe TRBD1 (6 bases). V was cut by 4 bases and J by 10 bases, with 8 bases left in between. The CDR3 runs to 11 residues. The CDR3 region has the DNA TGTGCCAGCAGTTACAGGGAGGAGCAGTTCTTC. Protein sequence: CASSYREEQFF.

The J gene is TRBJ1-5, the V gene TRBV2; unclear D gene. The CDR3 has 12 residues. Germline-derived CDR1 and CDR2 are SNHLY and FYNNEI. The ends were cut back, 6 bases at V and 13 bases at J, with 16 bases in the middle. The CDR3, as DNA: TGTGCCAGCAGCGTACCTCCGTCACTACAGCATTTT. This encodes CASSVPPSLQHF.

This clonotype has just a few counts. The chain joins TRBV20-1 to TRBJ2-7; no clear D. Germline V gene data show CDR1 as DFQATT and CDR2 as SNEGSKA (reference sequence). The CDR3 runs 13 residues. V was trimmed by 3 bases and J by 6 bases, leaving 15 bases between them. The DNA of the CDR3 is TGCAGTGCTAGTGTAGGTGTTGGGCTCGAGCAGTACTTC. It yields the protein CSASVGVGLEQYF.

This clonotype has only a few counts. CDR3 sequence (DNA): TGTGCCAGCAGCTCTGGGTTTGTCCTGACTTTC. Translation gives CASSSGFVLTF. This chain joins TRBV11-2 and TRBJ2-6; unclear D gene. The CDR3 covers 11 residues. CDR1 SGHAT and CDR2 FQNNGV come from the germline V gene. Trimming took off 4 bases at V and 13 bases at J, with 8 bases between the two ends.